These T cell receptor beta chains were read from a single sample in a study of sequential checkpoint blockade in melanoma. Only in-frame clones appear in the TCRdb table, and some are missing; sequencing was by immunoSEQ multiplex PCR. The data show under 3,500 clones, around 21% seen once. This specimen consisted of tumor tissue (inferred from file names), obtained from a patient given nivolumab and ipilimumab in sequence. These receptors were collected from a human donor with melanoma. CDR3s include the opening cysteine and the closing phenylalanine or tryptophan. The D gene is left open where the match is weak. Clone size is shown for a subset of rows, as once, few, many or a class of expanded clone.

size	J	V	D	length	DNA	CDR3
few	TRBJ1-2	TRBV28	TRBD1	14	TGTGCCAGCAGTTTGGCGGGACAGGGCTATGGCTACACCTTC	CASSLAGQGYGYTF
medium-sized	TRBJ2-2	TRBV28	TRBD2	15	TGTGCCAGCAGTCTAACTAGCGGGAACACCGGGGAGCTGTTTTTT	CASSLTSGNTGELFF
few	TRBJ2-3	TRBV4-1	NA	15	TGCGCCAGCAGCCCCGGGAGTTGGGGCACAGATACGCAGTATTTT	CASSPGSWGTDTQYF
few	TRBJ1-4	TRBV6-8	NA	14	TGTGCCAGCAGTTGGGGGTCGGAGTCAGAAAAACTGTTTTTT	CASSWGSESEKLFF
NA	TRBJ1-1	TRBV5-1	TRBD1	14	TGCGCCAGCAGCTTGGAGACAGGGGCGACTGAAGCTTTCTTT	CASSLETGATEAFF
few	TRBJ1-1	TRBV7-8	NA	13	TGTGCCAGCAGCCTGGACCTGAACACTGAAGCTTTCTTT	CASSLDLNTEAFF
NA	TRBJ2-2	TRBV15	TRBD2	17	TGTGCCACCAGCAGAGATCTCGAGGGACTAGCTCGCGGGGAGCTGTTTTTT	CATSRDLEGLARGELFF
few	TRBJ1-5	TRBV30	NA	12	TGTGCCTGGAACAGGCTCAATCAGCCCCAGCATTTT	CAWNRLNQPQHF
NA	TRBJ2-7	TRBV28	TRBD2	15	TGTGCCAGCAGTTCTATAGCGGGAGGAATCAACGAGCAGTACTTC	CASSSIAGGINEQYF
few	TRBJ1-2	TRBV28	TRBD1	14	TGTGCCAGCACCGTTACCGGGACAGGGTATGGCTACACCTTC	CASTVTGTGYGYTF
few	TRBJ1-1	TRBV15	NA	15	TGTGCCACCAGCAGGGATAGGGGACTGAACACTGAAGCTTTCTTT	CATSRDRGLNTEAFF
NA	TRBJ1-1	TRBV29-1	TRBD1	13	TGCAGCGCCGAGGGACAGGGGGGCACTGAAGCTTTCTTT	CSAEGQGGTEAFF
once	TRBJ2-1	TRBV5-1	NA	15	TGCGCCAGCAGCCCAAGCGATTCGGGCCACAATGAGCAGTTCTTC	CASSPSDSGHNEQFF
medium-sized	TRBJ1-4	TRBV11-3	NA	14	TGTGCCAGCAGCTTGGGGCGGCCTAATGAAAAACTGTTTTTT	CASSLGRPNEKLFF
few	TRBJ2-7	TRBV6-8	NA	15	TGTGCCAGCAGTTGGGGCGGCACAGGTAGCTACGAGCAGTACTTC	CASSWGGTGSYEQYF
once	TRBJ1-4	TRBV5-1	NA	14	TGCGCCAGCAGCTTGGTGGCAGGGAATGAAAAACTGTTTTTT	CASSLVAGNEKLFF
NA	TRBJ1-4	TRBV15	TRBD1	17	TGTGCCACCAGCAGAGATCCGGTCGGGACAGGAGCCGTGGAACTGTTTTTT	CATSRDPVGTGAVELFF
NA	TRBJ1-5	TRBV30	TRBD1	15	TGTGCCTGGAGGCCGGGACAGCTAATGGGTCAGCCCCAGCATTTT	CAWRPGQLMGQPQHF
NA	TRBJ2-3	TRBV15	NA	14	TGTGCCACCAGCAGCGGCATATACACAGATACGCAGTATTTT	CATSSGIYTDTQYF
NA	TRBJ1-5	TRBV19	TRBD1	15	TGTGCCAGCGTAAGGGACAGGGCGAGCAATCAGCCCCAGCATTTT	CASVRDRASNQPQHF
many	TRBJ1-2	TRBV11-3	TRBD1	16	TGTGCCAGCAGTTATTCCGGGACAGGGGGCCTCTATGGCTACACCTTC	CASSYSGTGGLYGYTF
NA	TRBJ2-7	TRBV10-2	TRBD1	14	TGCGCCAGCAGCCCTACAGGGGGCTCCTACGAGCAGTACTTC	CASSPTGGSYEQYF
NA	TRBJ1-1	TRBV6-8	TRBD1	14	TGTGCCAGCAGCCGACAGGGGGGAGCGTCTGAAGCTTTCTTT	CASSRQGGASEAFF
NA	TRBJ2-3	TRBV30	NA	14	TGTGCCTGGGCGGGGCCCTCCGGCACAGATACGCAGTATTTT	CAWAGPSGTDTQYF
medium-sized	TRBJ1-1	TRBV6-8	NA	13	TGTGCCAGCATTTCGCCGGGTTTCACTGAAGCTTTCTTT	CASISPGFTEAFF
NA	TRBJ2-1	TRBV6-8	NA	12	TGTGCCAGCAGTAGGTTACACAATGAGCAGTTCTTC	CASSRLHNEQFF
medium-sized	TRBJ1-5	TRBV4-1	TRBD1	16	TGCGCCAGCAGCCAAGATCCGGGACAGGGGATTCAGCCCCAGCATTTT	CASSQDPGQGIQPQHF
few	TRBJ2-7	TRBV28	TRBD1	15	TGTGCCAGCAGTCTAAGGACAGGGGGTTTACACGAGCAGTACTTC	CASSLRTGGLHEQYF
few	TRBJ2-6	TRBV28	NA	16	TGTGCCAGCAGATCAATTCAGGGAGCTGGGGCCAACGTCCTGACTTTC	CASRSIQGAGANVLTF
medium-sized	TRBJ2-2	TRBV6-8	TRBD1	16	TGTGCCAGCAGTTACGGGACAGAGTATCTCACCGGGGAGCTGTTTTTT	CASSYGTEYLTGELFF
few	TRBJ2-6	TRBV28	NA	14	TGTGCCAGCCTGGGGGCAGCTGGGGCCAACGTCCTGACTTTC	CASLGAAGANVLTF
many	TRBJ2-6	TRBV11-3	NA	15	TGTGCCAGCAGCTTAGGAGGGCCTGGGGCCAACGTCCTGACTTTC	CASSLGGPGANVLTF
NA	TRBJ2-1	TRBV11-3	NA	14	TGTGCCAGCAGCTTGCCCACGGGCAACAATGAGCAGTTCTTC	CASSLPTGNNEQFF
NA	TRBJ2-3	TRBV14	NA	14	TGTGCCAGCAGCCCCCTAACCGGCTTAGATACGCAGTATTTT	CASSPLTGLDTQYF
few	TRBJ2-2	TRBV19	NA	14	TGTGCCAGTAGTATAGACAGGAACACCGGGGAGCTGTTTTTT	CASSIDRNTGELFF
NA	TRBJ1-5	TRBV25-1	NA	15	TGTGCCAGCAGTGAGCCGGGAACAGGGTATCAGCCCCAGCATTTT	CASSEPGTGYQPQHF
NA	TRBJ1-1	TRBV19	NA	13	TGTGCCAGTAGTTTGGGGCAGGAAGTTGAAGCTTTCTTT	CASSLGQEVEAFF
medium-sized	TRBJ1-1	TRBV18	NA	12	TGTGCCAGCTCACCCCAACCGGGACAAGCTTTCTTT	CASSPQPGQAFF
NA	TRBJ2-5	TRBV25-1	TRBD1	16	TGTGCCAGCAGTACCGGGACAGGGGGCCTCCAAGAGACCCAGTACTTC	CASSTGTGGLQETQYF
few	TRBJ2-1	TRBV11-3	NA	16	TGTGCCAGCAGCTTTTGGGGGGTGAGCTCCTACAATGAGCAGTTCTTC	CASSFWGVSSYNEQFF
many	TRBJ2-5	TRBV1	NA	15	TGCACCAGCAGCCAAGATGGGACTGGAGTGGAGACCCAGTACTTC	CTSSQDGTGVETQYF
many	TRBJ2-1	TRBV11-3	TRBD2	18	TGTGCCAGCAGCTTAGTTTTTGGGACTAGCGGGAGCTACAATGAGCAGTTCTTC	CASSLVFGTSGSYNEQFF
few	TRBJ2-7	TRBV11-3	TRBD1	15	TGTGCCAGCAGCCGAACTGCAGGGGGCGGCTACGAGCAGTACTTC	CASSRTAGGGYEQYF
many	TRBJ2-3	TRBV7-6	NA	16	TGTGCCAGCAGCTTAGAGGGGGGGACGGGCACAGATACGCAGTATTTT	CASSLEGGTGTDTQYF
medium-sized	TRBJ2-5	TRBV9	NA	15	TGTGCCAGCAGCGTATACGGGGGCAAAGGGGAGACCCAGTACTTC	CASSVYGGKGETQYF
NA	TRBJ2-1	TRBV18	NA	18	TGTGCCAGCTCACTCTCTCGGACAGACCCCACCAAGAGCAATGAGCAGTTCTTC	CASSLSRTDPTKSNEQFF
NA	TRBJ2-7	TRBV19	NA	12	TGTGCCAGTAGTATGTGGGGGCTCGAGCAGTACTTC	CASSMWGLEQYF
few	TRBJ2-2	TRBV6-8	NA	15	TGTGCCATCAGGGACTATGGACAGGAAACCGGGGAGCTGTTTTTT	CAIRDYGQETGELFF
NA	TRBJ2-3	TRBV6-8	TRBD2	17	TGTGCCAGCAGTTACTCGATCCCAGCGGGAGTAAGAGATACGCAGTATTTT	CASSYSIPAGVRDTQYF
once	TRBJ2-5	TRBV5-1	NA	15	TGCGCCAGCAGCTTGGGCGGATTGTACCAAGAGACCCAGTACTTC	CASSLGGLYQETQYF